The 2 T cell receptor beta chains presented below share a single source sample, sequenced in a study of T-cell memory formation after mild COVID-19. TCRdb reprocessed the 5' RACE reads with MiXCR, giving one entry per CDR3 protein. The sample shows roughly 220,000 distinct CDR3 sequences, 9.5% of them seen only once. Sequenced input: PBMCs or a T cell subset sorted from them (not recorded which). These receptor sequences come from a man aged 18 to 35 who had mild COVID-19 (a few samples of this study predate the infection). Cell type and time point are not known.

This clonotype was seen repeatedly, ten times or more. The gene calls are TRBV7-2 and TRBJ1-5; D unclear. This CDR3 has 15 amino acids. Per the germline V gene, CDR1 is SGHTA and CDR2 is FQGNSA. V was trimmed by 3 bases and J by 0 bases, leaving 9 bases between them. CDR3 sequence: CASSFGGVSNQPQHF. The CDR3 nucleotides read TGTGCCAGCAGCTTCGGCGGGGTTAGCAATCAGCCCCAGCATTTT.

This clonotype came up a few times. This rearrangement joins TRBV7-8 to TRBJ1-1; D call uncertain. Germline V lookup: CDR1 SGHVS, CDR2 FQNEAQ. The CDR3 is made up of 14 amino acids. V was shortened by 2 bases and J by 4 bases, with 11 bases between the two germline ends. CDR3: CASSLRPQSTEAFF. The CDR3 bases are TGTGCCAGCAGCTTACGACCCCAGAGCACTGAAGCTTTCTTT.